Following are 15 T cell receptor beta chains from one sample sequenced in a study of OX40 agonist ivuxolimab in advanced cancers. Sequencing was performed with immunoSEQ multiplex PCR; in TCRdb, only in-frame clones are kept and a portion is missing. The sample contains 60,000 to 85,000 clones, around 83% of which appear only once. This specimen was CD4+ or CD8+ T cells sorted from blood, taken in a trial of the OX40 agonist ivuxolimab. The receptors shown here come from an adult with an advanced solid tumor such as melanoma, head and neck, liver or kidney cancer.

This sequence joins TRBV2 and TRBJ2-7; 9 nucleotides align to TRBD1. After removal of 4 bases from V and 2 bases from J, the junction contained 6 bases not matched to a gene. There are 15 residues in the CDR3. CDR1 SNHLY and CDR2 FYNNEI come from the germline V gene. The CDR3 spells CASSATGGGTYEQYV. CDR3 coding DNA: TGTGCCAGCAGTGCGACAGGGGGGGGAACCTACGAGCAGTACGTC.

The J gene is TRBJ1-6, the V gene TRBV4-3; D is undetermined. CDR1 is LGHNA and CDR2 is YSLEER in the germline V gene. V lost 4 bases, J lost 8 bases, and 15 bases lay in between. This CDR3 has 15 residues. The CDR3, as DNA: TGCGCCAGCAGCCGAGGGTCCCTGAGGTATTCACCCCTCCACTTT. Protein: CASSRGSLRYSPLHF.

This clone was observed a few times. The gene calls are TRBV4-1 and TRBJ1-1; D is undetermined. The V gene's germline CDR1 is MGHRA and CDR2 YSYEKL. CDR3 length equals 12 residues. V was trimmed by 1 base and J by 3 bases, leaving 3 bases between them. CDR3 in amino acids: CASSQGYTEAFF. The CDR3 coding sequence is TGCGCCAGCAGCCAAGGGTACACTGAAGCTTTCTTT.

V gene TRBV4-1 combines with J gene TRBJ1-5, with TRBD1 as a possible D gene (5 bases). V gave up 5 bases and J gave up 3 bases, with 14 bases separating them. The CDR3 has 15 residues. Germline CDR1 reads MGHRA; CDR2 reads YSYEKL. The CDR3 nucleotides are TGCGCCAGCAGCTTAAGCGGGACTATCAATCAGCCCCAGCATTTT. Encoded protein: CASSLSGTINQPQHF.

The CDR3, as DNA: TGTGCCAGCAGCCTGCAAGGGACTAGCCCGTACGAGCAGTACTTC. Translated, it gives CASSLQGTSPYEQYF. The genes are TRBV7-2 and TRBJ2-7; 9 bases align to TRBD2. CDR1 and CDR2 from the germline V gene are SGHTA and FQGNSA. The CDR3 length is 15 residues. The junction had 9 bases not matched to a gene; V was cut back by 5 bases and J by 4 bases.

The chain is built from TRBV5-1 and TRBJ2-7, with no clear D. Trimming took 0 bases from V and 4 from J, leaving 2 bases between them. The V gene's germline CDR1 is SGHRS and CDR2 YFSETQ. The CDR3 length is 11 residues. CDR3 DNA: TGCGCCAGCAGCTTGGTATACGAGCAGTACGTC. This codes for CASSLVYEQYV.

The chain combines TRBV11-2 with TRBJ1-4; D is unclear. Trimming left V 3 bases short and J 9 bases short, with 20 bases between. The germline V gene encodes CDR1 SGHAT and CDR2 FQNNGV. The CDR3 spans 16 residues. CDR3 in amino acids: CASSFHRPHIRKKLFF. The CDR3, as DNA: TGTGCCAGCAGCTTCCATCGACCCCATATTAGAAAAAAACTGTTTTTT.

This sequence joins TRBV2 and TRBJ2-5; D is ambiguous. This CDR3 contains 15 residues. The V gene's germline CDR1 is SNHLY and CDR2 FYNNEI. The V gene lost 7 bases and the J gene lost 0 bases, with 15 bases spanning the gap. Written as DNA, the CDR3 is TGTGCCAGCAATCGCCGTGCGGTCAACCAAGAGACCCAGTACTTC. This codes for CASNRRAVNQETQYF.

This chain uses TRBV4-3 with TRBJ1-2; D possibly corresponds to TRBD1 (6 bases). Germline V CDR1 and CDR2: LGHNA, YSLEER. The CDR3 is 15 residues long. The V end was cut by 0 bases, the J end by 4 bases, with 12 bases between. The CDR3 nucleotides are TGCGCCAGCAGCCAAGAGTACAGGGTGTTCTATGGCTACACCTTC. Protein: CASSQEYRVFYGYTF.

The rearrangement joins TRBV29-1 to TRBJ2-2; TRBD2 aligns across 8 bases. Unmatched junction bases numbered 7, after V lost 7 bases and J lost 0 bases. CDR3 length: 15 residues. Germline loops: CDR1 SQVTM, CDR2 ANQGSEA. The CDR3 coding sequence is TGCAGCGCTCGGGGGGGGCCCACGAACACCGGGGAGCTGTTTTTT. Protein product: CSARGGPTNTGELFF.

The rearrangement uses TRBV27 and TRBJ2-1; 8 bases match TRBD2. Germline CDR1 MNHEY, CDR2 SMNVEV (reference sequence). This CDR3 is built from 18 residues. V lost 5 bases, J lost 9 bases, and 21 bases stayed unmatched. CDR3 nucleotide sequence: TGTGCCAGCAGTCCCCGAATTAGCGGGAATTACAAGTGGGGTGAGCAGTTCTTC. Amino acids: CASSPRISGNYKWGEQFF.

This chain links TRBV2 with TRBJ2-5; D is undetermined. CDR1 SNHLY and CDR2 FYNNEI come from the germline V gene. This CDR3 has 16 amino acids. The ends were cut back, 6 bases at V and 4 bases at J, with 21 bases in the middle. The CDR3 is CASSVNNARVGETQYF. For the CDR3, the DNA is TGTGCCAGCAGCGTCAATAACGCTAGGGTGGGAGAGACCCAGTACTTC.

This clone was seen a few times. The chain joins TRBV7-6 to TRBJ2-6; D remains unclear. Trimming stripped 0 bases from V and 0 bases from J, with 9 bases between. The CDR3 is made up of 17 amino acids. Per germline, CDR1 SGHVS and CDR2 FNYEAQ. CDR3 protein: CASSLAPGGSGANVLTF. The DNA of the CDR3 is TGTGCCAGCAGCTTAGCGCCGGGCGGCTCTGGGGCCAACGTCCTGACTTTC.

The J gene is TRBJ1-1, the V gene TRBV19; D gene uncertain. V was clipped by 7 bases and J by 0 bases, with 6 bases between them. The V gene's germline CDR1 is LNHDA and CDR2 SQIVND (reference sequence). The CDR3 spans 12 residues. CDR3 amino acids: CASKALNTEAFF. CDR3 nucleotides: TGTGCCAGTAAAGCCCTGAACACTGAAGCTTTCTTT.

V gene TRBV9 combines with J gene TRBJ2-3, with D maybe TRBD2 (7 bases). Germline-derived CDR1 and CDR2 are SGDLS and YYNGEE. The V and J ends lost 4 bases and 4 bases respectively, with 16 bases between them. The CDR3 loop spans 15 amino acids. CDR3 coding DNA: TGTGCCAGCAGCCAGCCGACGGGGGGCGCAGATACGCAGTATTTT. This translates into CASSQPTGGADTQYF.